This TCR beta chain was recovered during a study of blood T cell repertoires in COVID-19. Across the study: Donors in the United States, Italy and Spain gave samples during acute or convalescent COVID-19.

This CDR3 has 13 amino acids. The V end lost 6 bases, the J end lost 6 bases, and 14 bases lay between the germline ends. Germline assignment: CDR1 MNHEY and CDR2 SVGAGI. As processed by the authors: The assay estimated nucleated cells by amplifying reference gene primers. This table comes from immunoSEQ multiplex PCR, and its TCRdb copy is limited to in-frame clones, with some not included. The V and J calls and clone size were taken over from that table, and D and trimming were inferred from the DNA. The table includes around 84,000 clones, 70% to 90% detected once. This receptor was identified in a man between 45 and 60 years old with active COVID-19. The specimen sequenced was peripheral blood. This sequence joins TRBV6-5 and TRBJ1-1; TRBD1 is a possible D gene (5 bases). The CDR3 DNA sequence: TGTGCCAGCAGCTACGACAGTTTGTCTGAAGCTTTCTTT. Amino acid sequence: CASSYDSLSEAFF.